This section outlines one TCR beta chain sequence together with its context. The sample belongs to a study of blood T cell repertoires in COVID-19. CDR3 size: 14 residues. The V gene's germline CDR1 is SGHRS and CDR2 YFSETQ. J was trimmed by 4 bases and V by 5 bases; bases with no gene match: 6. TCRdb's copy holds only in-frame clones and misses some; the assay was immunoSEQ multiplex PCR. This sample has 150,000 to 200,000 clones, with 65% to 85% found just once. The sequence was obtained from a woman aged 40 to 55 with acute COVID-19. The chain recombines TRBV5-1 with TRBJ2-3; 8 bases line up with TRBD2. Material for sequencing was PBMCs or T cells enriched from blood (not recorded which). CDR3 DNA: TGCGCCAGCAGTTATAGCGGGGCCGCAGATACGCAGTATTTT. Its translation: CASSYSGAADTQYF. The full variable domain, its missing parts supplied by reference TRBV5-1 and TRBJ2-3, is KAGVTQTPRYLIKTRGQQVTLSCSPISGHRSVSWYQQTPGQGLQFLFEYFSETQRNKGNFPGRFSGRQFSNSRSEMNVSTLELGDSALYLCASSYSGAADTQYFGPGTRLTVL.